This T cell receptor beta chain was identified in a study of T cell responses to AZD1222 COVID-19 vaccine. Whole-study context: Second-dose intervals of approximately 4 or approximately 12 weeks were pooled. Study findings and constraints: Reports say nearly half of spike-specific TCRs go after unmutated variant regions. With two AZD1222 doses given, Spike-specific TCR breadth and depth both rose.

About this clone: The antigen is unknown.

The CDR3 contains 15 residues. The J segment lost 7 bases and the V segment lost 6 bases, leaving 8 bases of the junction unmatched. Germline V lookup: CDR1 SNHLY, CDR2 FYNNEI. Produced via immunoSEQ multiplex PCR; TCRdb's table is partial and in-frame only. The sample shows around 100,000 clones, around nine tenths of them seen only once. The V call is TRBV2, the J call TRBJ2-1, with TRBD2 matching 11 bases. The source is an adult in good health. Sequenced material: peripheral blood, taken on day 0 of AZD1222 vaccination. The CDR3, as DNA: TGTGCCAGCAGAGAAACTAGCGGGAGACGGAATGAGCAGTTCTTC. Its translation is CASRETSGRRNEQFF.